Here is one TCR beta chain with its context. This entry comes from a study of OX40 agonist ivuxolimab in advanced cancers. Study-level information: Patients were given ivuxolimab, an antibody that agonizes OX40 (CD134). Participants, 80% to 90% male, averaged approximately 56 years of age, ranging from about 20 to 79.

Autoimmune disease history or systemic immunosuppression led to patients being barred. Drawing of blood for sampling happened at baseline, at cycle 4 day 1, and at cycle 7 day 1. The table came from immunoSEQ multiplex PCR; TCRdb's copy has only in-frame clones and leaves some out. The sample carries tens of thousands of clones, 94% recorded once. V shed 3 bases and J shed 4 bases, with 7 bases lying between them. CDR3 length: 13 amino acids. The germline V gene encodes CDR1 SGHTA and CDR2 FQGNSA. The sequencing used CD4+ or CD8+ T cells sorted from blood, collected in a trial of the OX40 agonist ivuxolimab. V and J are TRBV7-2 and TRBJ2-1, with D possibly called TRBD1 or TRBD2 (5 bases each). The sequence derives from an adult with an advanced solid tumor such as melanoma, head and neck, liver or kidney cancer. The CDR3 spells CASSFGAYNEQFF. The DNA for the CDR3 is TGTGCCAGCAGCTTCGGGGCGTACAATGAGCAGTTCTTC.